The rows below give T cell receptor beta chains drawn from one sample of a study of identical twins. TCRdb called the 5' RACE reads again in MiXCR, with one record for every CDR3 protein. The data show some 1,700,000 distinct CDR3 sequences, with about 32% seen just once and around 0.3% held by the top ten. Sequenced material: cord blood. All receptors derive from a newborn girl in good health. Both conserved end residues are part of each CDR3. The D gene is left open where the match is weak. A clone size is listed for some rows: how often the clone was seen (once, few, many), or a class if it is expanded.

>-|TRBV11-2|TRBD1|TRBJ2-1
TGTGCCGGCAGGACCGGGACAGGGGCAAATGAGCAGTTCTTC
CAGRTGTGANEQFF
>few|TRBV2|-|TRBJ1-5
TGTGCCAGCAGTGATCCCGGGGGGAGTCAGCCCCAGCATTTT
CASSDPGGSQPQHF
>few|TRBV15|-|TRBJ1-2
TGTGCCACCAGCAGAGAAAGGGGACTAGGCTACACCTTC
CATSRERGLGYTF
>few|TRBV24-1|-|TRBJ2-6
TGTGCCACCAGTGGGGTCGCCCGCTCTGGGGCCAACGTCCTGACTTTC
CATSGVARSGANVLTF
>few|TRBV30|TRBD2|TRBJ2-1
TGTGCCTGGACCTTATTAGCGGGGGCCTACAATGAGCAGTTCTTC
CAWTLLAGAYNEQFF
>-|TRBV11-2|-|TRBJ2-4
TGTGCCAGCAGCTCGGTAGACCGGGCCTGGGGGATTCAGTACTTC
CASSSVDRAWGIQYF
>few|TRBV28|-|TRBJ2-1
TGTGCCAGCAGCTCCCCCGGGACCTACAATGAGCAGTTCTTC
CASSSPGTYNEQFF
>many|TRBV28|-|TRBJ2-6
TGTGCCAGCCGCGTTTTGGGGTTCTCTGGGGCCAACGTCCTGACTTTC
CASRVLGFSGANVLTF
>-|TRBV5-4|-|TRBJ2-5
TGTGCCAGCAGCTCCCAGACTAGTCCGCAGTACTTC
CASSSQTSPQYF
>-|TRBV29-1|-|TRBJ2-1
TGCAGCGTTGAGTTGGCTAGCCCGATTCCCTACAATGAGCAGTTCTTC
CSVELASPIPYNEQFF
>-|TRBV28|TRBD1|TRBJ2-7
TGTGCCAGCAGTTCCGGGACAGCAAAACCACCGAACGAGCAGTACTTC
CASSSGTAKPPNEQYF
>few|TRBV20-1|-|TRBJ2-5
TGCAGTGCCCACAGGGAAGAGACCCAGTACTTC
CSAHREETQYF
>-|TRBV7-9|TRBD2|TRBJ2-1
TGTGCCAGCAGCCCCTATAGCGGGGGTAGCTCCTACAATGAGCAGTTCTTC
CASSPYSGGSSYNEQFF
>few|TRBV20-1|TRBD2|TRBJ2-7
TGCAGTGCTAGAGATTACCTCGGGACTAGCACCCCCTACGAGCAGTACTTC
CSARDYLGTSTPYEQYF
>few|TRBV20-1|-|TRBJ2-7
TGCAGTGCTATTATGGAGTCCTACGAGCAGTACTTC
CSAIMESYEQYF
>few|TRBV12-3/TRBV12-4|TRBD2|TRBJ2-3
TGTGCCAGCAGTTTATGGACTAGCGGGGCCCTGCAGTATTTT
CASSLWTSGALQYF
>-|TRBV6-1|TRBD1|TRBJ1-2
TGTGCCAGCAGTCCTTACAGGGGGCGGGCCCCTAACTATGGCTACACCTTC
CASSPYRGRAPNYGYTF
>few|TRBV5-1|-|TRBJ2-7
TGCGCCAGCAGCTTGGGGGGTTCGCCCCCCTACGAGCAGTACTTC
CASSLGGSPPYEQYF
>few|TRBV24-1|TRBD2|TRBJ2-1
TGTGCCACCAGGGATAGACTAGCGGTGAGGTTCAATGAGCAGTTCTTC
CATRDRLAVRFNEQFF
>many|TRBV6-2/TRBV6-3|-|TRBJ2-7
TGTGCCAGCAGCTTAACCCCGTCGACAGGTTACTACGAGCAGTACTTC
CASSLTPSTGYYEQYF
>few|TRBV5-1|TRBD2|TRBJ2-1
TGCGCCAGCAGCTTCCCCTCTAGCGGGACTCGCTCCTACAATGAGCAGTTCTTC
CASSFPSSGTRSYNEQFF
>many|TRBV29-1|-|TRBJ1-4
TGCAGCGTTGAAGATCCGGGGGCGCGAGAAAAACTGTTTTTT
CSVEDPGAREKLFF
>few|TRBV20-1|-|TRBJ2-3
TGCAGTGCGGACAGTCCTTCGGATACGCAGTATTTT
CSADSPSDTQYF
>many|TRBV29-1|-|TRBJ2-5
TGCAGCGTTGAGCCCCAGGGTGAGCAAGAGACCCAGTACTTC
CSVEPQGEQETQYF
>-|TRBV27|TRBD1|TRBJ1-2
TGTGCCACCAGTGAAGTAACAGGGGGGGCCTATGGCTACACCTTC
CATSEVTGGAYGYTF
>-|TRBV2|-|TRBJ2-2
TGTGCCAGCAGCCTACTAGCTTCGCGCACCGGGGAGCTGTTTTTT
CASSLLASRTGELFF
>few|TRBV6-5|-|TRBJ2-3
TGTGCCAGCAGTTACGGGCCAGGGAGCACAGATACGCAGTATTTT
CASSYGPGSTDTQYF
>few|TRBV3-1|-|TRBJ2-3
TGTGCCAGCAGCCCACCGGGGGTAGCGGGCACAGATACGCAGTATTTT
CASSPPGVAGTDTQYF
>many|TRBV28|-|TRBJ1-2
TGTGCCAGCGGAGACAGCTATGGCTACACCTTC
CASGDSYGYTF
>-|TRBV6-1|-|TRBJ1-5
TGTGCCAGCAGTGGATCGTACAATCAGCCCCAGCATTTT
CASSGSYNQPQHF
>-|TRBV12-3/TRBV12-4|-|TRBJ2-3
TGTGCCAGCCGGCAATTGAGGGGGGGAGATACGCAGTATTTT
CASRQLRGGDTQYF
>-|TRBV6-5|TRBD2|TRBJ2-7
TGTGCCAGCAGTTACTCTTCCGGGACTAGCGGGCCACGCCACGAGCAGTACTTC
CASSYSSGTSGPRHEQYF
>-|TRBV9|TRBD2|TRBJ2-4
TGTGCCAGCAGCGTCTCAGGGACTATAGGGGAAAACATTCAGTACTTC
CASSVSGTIGENIQYF
>few|TRBV11-2|-|TRBJ1-5
TGTGCCAGCAGTGCTACAGGGTTTTCAAATCAGCCCCAGCATTTT
CASSATGFSNQPQHF
>-|TRBV20-1|-|TRBJ2-7
TGCGGTGCTAGAGATCCGAGACCACCATCCTACGAGCAGTACTTC
CGARDPRPPSYEQYF
>few|TRBV20-1|TRBD2|TRBJ2-5
TGCAGTGCTAGAGATCTAGCGGGAGTAAACAGAGAGACCCAGTACTTC
CSARDLAGVNRETQYF
>-|TRBV20-1|-|TRBJ2-1
TGCAGTGGCGTGCATAGGCAGCTCCGTTCGGCTAAGCAGTTCTTC
CSGVHRQLRSAKQFF
>-|TRBV20-1|TRBD2|TRBJ2-3
TGCAGTACGAGACTAGCGGGTTCTAGCACAGATACGCAGTATTTT
CSTRLAGSSTDTQYF
>few|TRBV27|TRBD2|TRBJ2-5
TGTGCCAGCAGCGGACTAGTGGCCACTTATGAGCAGTACTTC
CASSGLVATYEQYF
>-|TRBV20-1|TRBD1|TRBJ1-2
TGCAGTGCTGGAGGCGACAGGGGCCACTATGGCTACACCTTC
CSAGGDRGHYGYTF
>few|TRBV28|-|TRBJ1-4
TGTGCCAGCAGTCCGAGGGTGAGGAATGAAAAACTGTTTTTT
CASSPRVRNEKLFF
>-|TRBV25-1|TRBD2|TRBJ2-1
TGTGCCAGCAGTGGCAGGCTAGCGGGCTTTGGGTACAATGAGCAGTTCTTC
CASSGRLAGFGYNEQFF
>many|TRBV12-3/TRBV12-4|TRBD2|TRBJ2-1
TGTGCCAGCAGTCCTCTACTAGCGAGCTCCTACAATGAGCAGTTCTTC
CASSPLLASSYNEQFF
>-|TRBV27|-|TRBJ1-5
TGTGCCAGCACCCCATTAGGGGATTCTAATCAGCCCCAGCATTTT
CASTPLGDSNQPQHF
>once|TRBV4-1|TRBD1|TRBJ1-1
TGCGCCAGCAGCCAACCCATGACAGGGAGCACTGAAGCTTTCTTT
CASSQPMTGSTEAFF
>few|TRBV5-1|TRBD2|TRBJ2-3
TGCGCCAGCAGCTTCCCTAGCGGGGGCCTTAGCACAGATACGCAGTATTTT
CASSFPSGGLSTDTQYF
>few|TRBV6-5|TRBD2|TRBJ2-1
TGTGCCAGCAGCCCGACTAGCGGGAGGGGTGAGCAGTTCTTC
CASSPTSGRGEQFF
>-|TRBV12-3/TRBV12-4|TRBD2|TRBJ2-2
TGTGCCAGCAGTTCGGGAGGTAGCCCGAACACCAGGGAGCTGTTTTTT
CASSSGGSPNTRELFF
>few|TRBV5-1|-|TRBJ2-7
TGCGCCAGCAGCTTGGACGTTCCCCGTTGGTCCTACGAGCAGTACTTC
CASSLDVPRWSYEQYF
>many|TRBV7-2|TRBD2|TRBJ2-1
TGTGCCAGCAGCTTAGTAGGGACTAGCGGGAGTAATGAGCAGTTCTTC
CASSLVGTSGSNEQFF
>many|TRBV29-1|-|TRBJ2-5
TGCAGCGTTTTGTCCGGACAGAAAGAGACCCAGTACTTC
CSVLSGQKETQYF
>-|TRBV29-1|-|TRBJ2-7
TGCAGCGGGGGGCTGTACAATGAGCAGTACTTC
CSGGLYNEQYF
>few|TRBV6-5|TRBD2|TRBJ2-4
TGTGCCAGCAGTTTCCCTCCGGGACTAGCGGGGGGGCTAGCCAAAAACATTCAGTACTTC
CASSFPPGLAGGLAKNIQYF
>-|TRBV6-1|-|TRBJ1-5
TGTGCCAGCAGTGAACTAGATCAGCCCCAGCATTTT
CASSELDQPQHF